The 10 T cell receptor beta chains below were found in one sample sequenced in a study of OX40 agonist ivuxolimab in advanced cancers. The repertoire was sequenced with immunoSEQ multiplex PCR; TCRdb's copy has only in-frame clones and lacks some. Among about 58,000 clones listed, around 84% were seen once. Sample: CD4+ or CD8+ T cells sorted from blood, taken in a trial of the OX40 agonist ivuxolimab. Every receptor here comes from an adult with an advanced solid tumor such as melanoma, head and neck, liver or kidney cancer.

V and J are TRBV15 and TRBJ2-1; D remains unclear. CDR3 length: 12 residues. Germline V gene sequence: CDR1 LNHNV, CDR2 YYDKDF (reference sequence). V was cut by 1 base and J by 7 bases, with 5 bases left in between. Written as DNA, the CDR3 is TGTGCCACCAGCAGAGTAGAGAATGAGCAGTTCTTC. It translates to CATSRVENEQFF.

The V gene is TRBV6-9, the J gene TRBJ1-6, with 9 bases lining up with TRBD1. The germline V gene has CDR1 MNHGY and CDR2 SVAAGI. The V and J ends lost 6 bases and 0 bases, in that order; junction bases with no gene match: 0. The CDR3 spans 15 residues. The chain's CDR3 is CASRGQGSYNSPLHF. CDR3 in DNA: TGTGCCAGCAGGGGACAGGGCTCCTATAATTCACCCCTCCACTTT.

The chain recombines TRBV6-5 with TRBJ2-7; D possibly uses TRBD1 or TRBD2 (6 bases each). Germline V gene lookup returns CDR1 MNHEY and CDR2 SVGAGI. Trimming shortened V by 5 bases and J by 2 bases, and 13 bases separated the two germline ends. The CDR3 totals 14 residues. The CDR3 sequence: CASSKQGRTYEQYF. DNA for the CDR3: TGTGCCAGCAGTAAGCAGGGGAGGACCTACGAGCAGTACTTC.

The chain links TRBV19 to TRBJ1-1, with TRBD1 matching over 9 bases. The germline CDR1 and CDR2 sequences are LNHDA and SQIVND (reference sequence). This CDR3 comprises 15 residues. V lost 5 bases to trimming and J lost 4 bases; unmatched junction nucleotides: 8. In DNA, the CDR3 is TGTGCCAGTAGTTCACAGGGGGCGCTGGGCACTGAAGCTTTCTTT. It translates to CASSSQGALGTEAFF.

The V and J genes are TRBV6-1 and TRBJ1-6; no definite D call. Germline CDR1 MNHNS, CDR2 SASEGT. There are 14 residues in the CDR3. Trimming removed 2 bases at V and 7 bases at J, with 9 bases between. CDR3 sequence: CASSERVLNSPLHF. DNA of the CDR3: TGTGCCAGCAGTGAACGGGTTTTGAATTCACCCCTCCACTTT.

The count of this clone is one. The chain employs TRBV29-1 and TRBJ2-5, with D uncertain. CDR1 is SQVTM, CDR2 ANQGSEA, per germline. CDR3 length equals 12 residues. V lost 7 bases and J 0 bases, leaving 9 bases between the germline ends. Here the CDR3 reads CSGGAYQETQYF. CDR3 nucleotides: TGCAGCGGTGGTGCCTACCAAGAGACCCAGTACTTC. The variable domain in full, with the rest retrieved from reference TRBV29-1 and TRBJ2-5, is SAVISQKPSRDICQRGTSLTIQCQVDSQVTMMFWYRQQPGQSLTLIATANQGSEATYESGFVIDKFPISRPNLTFSTLTVSNMSPEDSSIYLCSGGAYQETQYFGPGTRLLVL.

This clone was seen only once. The chain is built from TRBV6-4 and TRBJ2-1; 10 bases map to TRBD2. The trim removed 6 bases at V and 5 bases at J, leaving 10 bases unmatched. The CDR3 totals 16 residues. CDR1 and CDR2 (germline): MRHNA, SNTAGT. The chain's CDR3 is CASSQTPSGGHNEQFF. The CDR3 DNA is TGTGCCAGCAGCCAAACCCCTAGCGGGGGTCACAATGAGCAGTTCTTC.

The V call is TRBV5-5, the J call TRBJ1-1, with D hard to call. The germline V and J ends were trimmed by 2 bases and 1 base, with 3 bases remaining between them. Germline V gives CDR1 SGHKS, CDR2 YYEKEE (reference sequence). CDR3 length equals 12 residues. The CDR3 protein is CASSFSNTEAFF. Here the CDR3 DNA reads TGTGCCAGCAGCTTTTCGAACACTGAAGCTTTCTTT.

J is TRBJ2-5 and V is TRBV30; the D call may be TRBD1 or TRBD2 (6 bases each). The germline gives CDR1 GTSNPN, CDR2 SVGIG (reference sequence). The CDR3 sequence is 11 residues long. In nucleotides, the CDR3 is TGTGCTCGAGGGGGGCAAGAGACCCAGTACTTC. Its protein product is CARGGQETQYF.

J is TRBJ1-4 and V is TRBV7-2, with 8 positions matching TRBD1. CDR1 and CDR2 (germline): SGHTA, FQGNSA. V shed 5 bases, J shed 4 bases, and the junction held 6 bases outside the gene matches. The CDR3 is 15 residues long. The CDR3 loop is CASSPGTGRNEKLFF. The CDR3, as DNA: TGTGCCAGCAGCCCGGGGACAGGACGTAATGAAAAACTGTTTTTT.